The 29 T cell receptor beta chains given below trace back to one sample, sequenced in a study of T-cell reconstitution after alpha-beta-depleted transplantation in children. Unique molecular identifiers featured in how the TCRbeta library was prepared. TCRdb independently ran MiXCR on the PCR reads; one entry per CDR3 protein. In the table there are about 340,000 distinct CDR3 sequences, about a tenth of which are singletons. Material: PBMCs from the stem cell graft donor, obtained from the stem cell graft. The receptor source for this set is a human donor who donated a stem cell graft to a child with acute lymphoblastic leukemia.

This clonotype showed up just a few times. The rearrangement uses TRBV30 and TRBJ1-5; 10 bases align to TRBD1. Germline V gene sequence: CDR1 GTSNPN, CDR2 SVGIG (reference sequence). The J segment lost 0 bases and the V segment lost 5 bases, leaving 4 bases of the junction unmatched. The CDR3 has 15 amino acids. Here the CDR3 DNA reads TGTGCCTGGGACCGGGACAGGGGTAGCAATCAGCCCCAGCATTTT. It is translated as CAWDRDRGSNQPQHF.

This chain joins TRBV27 and TRBJ1-6, with 7 positions matching TRBD1. Germline V gene lookup returns CDR1 MNHEY and CDR2 SMNVEV (reference sequence). This CDR3 is 17 amino acids long. The trim removed 5 bases at V and 2 bases at J, leaving 9 bases unmatched. The CDR3 reads CASSPLTGVAYNSPLHF. DNA for the CDR3: TGTGCCAGCAGTCCCTTAACAGGGGTTGCCTATAATTCACCCCTCCACTTT.

This chain uses TRBV21-1 with TRBJ2-1; the table's D call, TRBD1, was not checked against the DNA. TRBV21-1 is a listed pseudogene. The length of the CDR3 is 17 residues. CDR3 DNA: TGTGCCAGCAGCAAAGAAGGGGGAGTCTGGAGGTATGGTGAGCAGTTCTTC. Translated: CASSKEGGVWRYGEQFF.

J is TRBJ2-1 and V is TRBV13, with 9 positions matching TRBD1. V was pared by 4 bases and J by 9 bases, with 7 bases of the junction left unmatched. CDR1 is PRHDT and CDR2 is FYEKMQ in the germline V gene (reference sequence). This CDR3 region has 14 residues. The CDR3 region is CASSSWTGEPEQFF. CDR3 nucleotide sequence: TGTGCCAGCAGCTCTTGGACAGGGGAACCTGAGCAGTTCTTC.

This clonotype occurred a few times. The J gene is TRBJ2-2, the V gene TRBV15; D gene unclear. Germline values: CDR1 LNHNV, CDR2 YYDKDF (reference sequence). The length of the CDR3 is 12 residues. Trimming left V 1 base short and J 9 bases short, with 6 bases between. Here the CDR3 DNA reads TGTGCCACCAGCAGAGCCGGACGGGAGCTGTTTTTT. Translating it yields CATSRAGRELFF. Using reference TRBV15 and TRBJ2-2 for the parts outside the CDR3, the full variable domain is DAMVIQNPRYQVTQFGKPVTLSCSQTLNHNVMYWYQQKSSQAPKLLFHYYDKDFNNEADTPDNFQSRRPNTSFCFLDIRSPGLGDTAMYLCATSRAGRELFFGEGSRLTVL.

This clonotype was seen a few times. The CDR3 nucleotides are TGTGCCAGCAGCCAAGGGGTAACAGATTATGGCTACACCTTC. This encodes CASSQGVTDYGYTF. V gene TRBV3-1 combines with J gene TRBJ1-2; D gene ambiguous. Trimming removed 1 base at V and 5 bases at J, with 11 bases between. The germline CDR1 and CDR2 sequences are LGHDT and YNNKEL (reference sequence). The CDR3 is 14 amino acids.

This chain connects TRBV6-2 or TRBV6-3 to TRBJ1-2; D is undetermined. Trimming stripped 2 bases from V and 3 bases from J, with 13 bases between. Germline assignment: CDR1 MNHEY and CDR2 SVGEGT. This CDR3 region has 15 residues. The DNA for the CDR3 is TGTGCCAGCAGTTACCCAACGGGAGGATACTATGGCTACACCTTC. It specifies CASSYPTGGYYGYTF.

The table lists this clonotype with a few counts. This sequence joins TRBV15 and TRBJ2-7; TRBD1 might be the D (5 bases). Trimming took off 5 bases at V and 3 bases at J, with 17 bases between the two ends. Germline V gene sequence: CDR1 LNHNV, CDR2 YYDKDF (reference sequence). The CDR3 has 15 residues. CDR3 DNA sequence: TGTGCCACCAGCCTCCCGGACCAGGGCGTCTACGAGCAGTACTTC. Translating gives CATSLPDQGVYEQYF.

The chain uses TRBV12-3 or TRBV12-4 and TRBJ2-1; 7 bases align to TRBD1. CDR3 length equals 17 residues. V shed 5 bases and J 4 bases; nucleotides not matched to a gene: 14. This CDR3 is CASSISLRTGLYNEQFF. The CDR3 DNA sequence: TGTGCCAGCAGTATCAGCCTCCGGACAGGCCTATACAATGAGCAGTTCTTC.

This clonotype has just a few counts. V gene TRBV7-6 combines with J gene TRBJ2-7; D gene ambiguous. This CDR3 is built from 16 residues. Trimming cost V 4 bases and J 0 bases, with 16 bases left between them. Germline CDR1 is SGHVS and CDR2 is FNYEAQ. The CDR3 DNA reads TGTGCCAGCAGCTCCTACCCGCCGGACGACTCCTACGAGCAGTACTTC. It specifies CASSSYPPDDSYEQYF.

This clonotype was seen more than once but under ten times. This chain connects TRBV27 to TRBJ2-7; TRBD1 agrees at 9 bases. CDR3 length: 16 residues. Trimming at V came to 5 bases and at J to 2 bases, leaving 10 bases not matched to a gene. The germline gives CDR1 MNHEY, CDR2 SMNVEV (reference sequence). CDR3 amino acids: CASSPSTGGKTYEQYF. DNA of the CDR3: TGTGCCAGCAGTCCATCGACAGGGGGTAAAACCTACGAGCAGTACTTC.

The chain has TRBV7-2 and TRBJ2-1; a weak D match, TRBD2 (6 bases). CDR3 length: 14 amino acids. Germline V CDR1 and CDR2: SGHTA, FQGNSA. V gave up 3 bases and J gave up 5 bases, with 11 bases separating them. In nucleotides, the CDR3 is TGTGCCAGCAGCTTTTACTTAGCGGACAATGAGCAGTTCTTC. This encodes CASSFYLADNEQFF.

The chain combines TRBV5-5 with TRBJ2-1, with 9 bases identical to TRBD1. Looked up from germline, CDR1 is SGHKS and CDR2 is YYEKEE (reference sequence). The CDR3 has 14 residues. The junction had 8 bases not matched to a gene; V was cut back by 5 bases and J by 8 bases. The CDR3 region has the DNA TGTGCCAGCAGTTGGGGACAGGGAAGACATGAGCAGTTCTTC. This codes for CASSWGQGRHEQFF.

This clonotype was seen ten or more times. The V and J genes are TRBV6-5 and TRBJ2-2, with no clear D. Germline CDR1 is MNHEY and CDR2 is SVGAGI. CDR3 length: 15 amino acids. V was shortened by 4 bases and J by 0 bases, with 9 bases between the two germline ends. The chain's CDR3 is CASSFRGTNTGELFF. The CDR3 DNA reads TGTGCCAGCAGTTTTCGCGGAACGAACACCGGGGAGCTGTTTTTT.

A few counts support this clonotype. The chain couples TRBV6-5 to TRBJ2-7; D possibly matches TRBD1 or TRBD2 (5 bases each). The V end was cut by 0 bases, the J end by 2 bases, with 11 bases between. The CDR3 has 15 amino acids. The germline gives CDR1 MNHEY, CDR2 SVGAGI. CDR3 sequence (DNA): TGTGCCAGCAGTTACTCGAGCCGGGGCCCCTACGAGCAGTACTTC. It encodes CASSYSSRGPYEQYF.

This clonotype was detected ten times or more. This chain joins TRBV10-3 and TRBJ2-7, with D tentatively TRBD1 (6 bases). V was clipped by 6 bases and J by 3 bases, with 15 bases between them. CDR1 ENHRY and CDR2 SYGVKD come from the germline V gene. The CDR3 totals 14 residues. CDR3 region: CAISRTARDYEQYF. CDR3 coding DNA: TGTGCCATCAGCCGGACAGCTCGTGACTACGAGCAGTACTTC.

This clonotype turned up a few times. The chain uses TRBV7-2 and TRBJ1-1; 9 positions agree with TRBD1. The CDR3 has 14 residues. Trimming removed 3 bases from V and 7 bases from J; junction bases left unmatched: 6. CDR1 and CDR2 (germline): SGHTA, FQGNSA. For the CDR3, the DNA is TGTGCCAGCAGCTTTGGGGGACAGGGCGGTGAAGCTTTCTTT. Protein sequence: CASSFGGQGGEAFF.

The rearrangement uses TRBV19 and TRBJ1-2; no reliable D call. CDR1 is LNHDA, CDR2 SQIVND, per germline (reference sequence). This CDR3 is 10 amino acids long. Trimming cost V 8 bases and J 8 bases, with 9 bases left between them. CDR3 coding DNA: TGTGCCAGTCGCTCGGTGGGCTACACCTTC. The encoded protein is CASRSVGYTF.

The genes are TRBV7-6 and TRBJ2-1; no reliable D call. CDR3 length: 12 residues. Trimming cost V 0 bases and J 9 bases, with 6 bases left between them. The germline V gene has CDR1 SGHVS and CDR2 FNYEAQ. This CDR3 is CASSLADFEQFF. The CDR3 bases are TGTGCCAGCAGCTTAGCGGATTTTGAGCAGTTCTTC.

This sequence joins TRBV20-1 and TRBJ1-1; no clear D. Germline V lookup: CDR1 DFQATT, CDR2 SNEGSKA (reference sequence). Trimming removed 1 base from V and 2 bases from J, with 2 bases in between. The CDR3 loop spans 11 amino acids. CDR3 in amino acids: CSARVNTEAFF. The CDR3 DNA follows: TGCAGTGCTAGAGTTAACACTGAAGCTTTCTTT.

This clonotype was recorded at least ten times. The V call is TRBV11-2, the J call TRBJ2-2, with D possibly TRBD1 on 5 matching bases. Germline CDR1 SGHAT, CDR2 FQNNGV. The CDR3 is made up of 15 amino acids. V was shortened by 4 bases and J by 11 bases, with 20 bases between the two germline ends. As DNA, the CDR3 is TGTGCCAGCAGCTCCCAAATGGGGCAGCGAATCGAGCTGTTTTTT. This translates into CASSSQMGQRIELFF.

CDR3 DNA sequence: TGTGCCAGCAGTGGATTGGGGGATTCCTACGAGCAGTACTTC. Residues: CASSGLGDSYEQYF. V is TRBV27 and J is TRBJ2-7, with D possibly called TRBD1 or TRBD2 (5 bases each). V was clipped by 5 bases and J by 1 base, with 12 bases between them. Per germline, CDR1 MNHEY and CDR2 SMNVEV (reference sequence). This CDR3 is 14 amino acids long.

This clonotype was observed many times. The chain recombines TRBV4-2 with TRBJ2-1; D perhaps matches TRBD2 (5 bases). This CDR3 has 16 residues. Per the germline V gene, CDR1 is LGHNA and CDR2 is YNFKEQ. Trimming left V 1 base short and J 5 bases short, with 15 bases between. This CDR3 reads CASSQVTGSRNNEQFF. In DNA form, the CDR3 reads TGTGCCAGCAGCCAAGTGACGGGAAGTAGGAACAATGAGCAGTTCTTC.

The chain is built from TRBV3-1 and TRBJ1-6; TRBD1 is a possible D gene (5 bases). V shed 3 bases and J shed 5 bases, with 11 bases lying between them. The CDR3 runs 15 residues. Looked up from germline, CDR1 is LGHDT and CDR2 is YNNKEL (reference sequence). DNA for the CDR3: TGTGCCAGCAGCCAGGTTGGCAGGGATAATTCACCCCTCCACTTT. It specifies CASSQVGRDNSPLHF.

This rearrangement joins TRBV7-8 to TRBJ2-2; D gene uncertain. CDR3 length: 16 residues. Trimming removed 0 bases from V and 6 bases from J, with 14 bases in between. Looked up from germline, CDR1 is SGHVS and CDR2 is FQNEAQ. CDR3 nucleotides: TGTGCCAGCAGCTTAGCGCGCGTCAGGCCGGCCGGGGAGCTGTTTTTT. Its protein product is CASSLARVRPAGELFF.

This clonotype was recorded many times. This chain links TRBV4-1 with TRBJ2-5; TRBD1 is a possible D gene (5 bases). V was pared by 1 base and J by 9 bases, with 15 bases between. The germline V gene encodes CDR1 MGHRA and CDR2 YSYEKL. The CDR3 has 14 residues. This chain's CDR3 is CASSQVGVGSAQYF. The CDR3 nucleotides are TGCGCCAGCAGCCAAGTAGGGGTGGGGTCGGCCCAGTACTTC.

This clonotype was detected only a few times. The chain employs TRBV19 and TRBJ2-1; TRBD2 matches at 15 bases. The V gene end was trimmed by 3 bases and the J gene end by 10 bases; junction bases not matched to a gene: 1. The germline V gene has CDR1 LNHDA and CDR2 SQIVND (reference sequence). There are 14 residues in the CDR3. CDR3 DNA sequence: TGTGCCAGTAGTATCGGACTAGCGGGAGGGGAGCAGTTCTTC. It translates to CASSIGLAGGEQFF.

This chain connects TRBV5-1 to TRBJ2-7; 12 positions match TRBD1. V was clipped by 0 bases and J by 3 bases; unmatched bases: 13. Germline values: CDR1 SGHRS, CDR2 YFSETQ. CDR3 size: 19 residues. As DNA, the CDR3 is TGCGCCAGCAGCTTGGGGGACAGGGGGCGCGACTTCTCTCGCTACGAGCAGTACTTC. It specifies CASSLGDRGRDFSRYEQYF.

This sequence joins TRBV7-9 and TRBJ1-2, with D tentatively TRBD1 (6 bases). This CDR3 has 14 residues. V lost 3 bases, J lost 6 bases, and 14 bases lay in between. CDR1 is SEHNR and CDR2 is FQNEAQ in the germline V gene (reference sequence). The CDR3: CASSFELGGDGYTF. Here the CDR3 DNA reads TGTGCCAGCAGCTTCGAACTGGGGGGCGATGGCTACACCTTC.